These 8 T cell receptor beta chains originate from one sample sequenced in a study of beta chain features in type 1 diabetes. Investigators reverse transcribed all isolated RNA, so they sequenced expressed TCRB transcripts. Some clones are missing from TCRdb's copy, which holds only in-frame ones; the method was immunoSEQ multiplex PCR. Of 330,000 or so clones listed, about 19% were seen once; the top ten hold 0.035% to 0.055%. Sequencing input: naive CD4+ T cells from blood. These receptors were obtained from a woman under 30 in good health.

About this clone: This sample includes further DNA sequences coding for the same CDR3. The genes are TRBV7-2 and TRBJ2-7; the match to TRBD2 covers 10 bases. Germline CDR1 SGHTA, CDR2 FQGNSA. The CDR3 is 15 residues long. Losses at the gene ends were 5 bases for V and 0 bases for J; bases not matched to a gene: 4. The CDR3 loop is CASSPSGGSSYEQYF. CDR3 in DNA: TGTGCCAGCAGCCCTAGCGGGGGAAGCTCCTACGAGCAGTACTTC. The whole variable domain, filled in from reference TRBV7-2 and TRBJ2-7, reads GAGVSQSPSNKVTEKGKDVELRCDPISGHTALYWYRQSLGQGLEFLIYFQGNSAPDKSGLPSDRFSAERTGGSVSTLTIQRTQQEDSAVYLCASSPSGGSSYEQYFGPGTRLTVT.

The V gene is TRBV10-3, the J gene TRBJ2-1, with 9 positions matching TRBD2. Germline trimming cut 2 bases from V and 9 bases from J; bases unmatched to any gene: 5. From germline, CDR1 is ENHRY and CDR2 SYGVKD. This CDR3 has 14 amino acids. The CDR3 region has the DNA TGTGCCATCAGTGAGGTAGCGGGAGACGGTGAGCAGTTCTTC. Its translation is CAISEVAGDGEQFF.

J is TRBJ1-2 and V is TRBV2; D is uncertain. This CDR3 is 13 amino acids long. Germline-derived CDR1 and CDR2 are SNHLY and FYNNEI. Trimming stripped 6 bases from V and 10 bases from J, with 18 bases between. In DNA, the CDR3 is TGTGCCAGCAGCCAACGCGGCCTCGTAGCCTACACCTTC. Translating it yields CASSQRGLVAYTF.

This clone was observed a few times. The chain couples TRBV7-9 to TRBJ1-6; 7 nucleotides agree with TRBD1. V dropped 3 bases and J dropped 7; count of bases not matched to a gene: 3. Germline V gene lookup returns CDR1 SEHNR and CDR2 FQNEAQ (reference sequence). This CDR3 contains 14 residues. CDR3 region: CASSLGQKNSPLHF. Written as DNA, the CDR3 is TGTGCCAGCAGCTTGGGACAGAAAAATTCACCCCTCCACTTT. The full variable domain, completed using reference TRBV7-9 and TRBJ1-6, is DTGVSQNPRHKITKRGQNVTFRCDPISEHNRLYWYRQTLGQGPEFLTYFQNEAQLEKSRLLSDRFSAERPKGSFSTLEIQRTEQGDSAMYLCASSLGQKNSPLHFGNGTRLTVT.

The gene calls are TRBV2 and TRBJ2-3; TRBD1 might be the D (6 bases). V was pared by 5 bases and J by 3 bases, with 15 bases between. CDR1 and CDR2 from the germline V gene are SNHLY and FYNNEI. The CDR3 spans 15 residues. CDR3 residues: CASSWTVQPTDTQYF. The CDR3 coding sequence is TGTGCCAGCAGTTGGACAGTACAACCGACAGATACGCAGTATTTT.

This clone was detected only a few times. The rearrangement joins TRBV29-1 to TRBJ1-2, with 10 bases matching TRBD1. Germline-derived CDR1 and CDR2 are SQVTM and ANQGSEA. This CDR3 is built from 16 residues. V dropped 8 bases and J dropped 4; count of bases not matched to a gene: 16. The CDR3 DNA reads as TGCAGCCTTTGGGAAGGAAGGGACAGGGGTCTCTATGGCTACACCTTC. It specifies CSLWEGRDRGLYGYTF.

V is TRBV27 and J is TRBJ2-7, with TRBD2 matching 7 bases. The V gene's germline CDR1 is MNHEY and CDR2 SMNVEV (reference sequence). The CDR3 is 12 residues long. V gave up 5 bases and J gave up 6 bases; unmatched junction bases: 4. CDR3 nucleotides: TGTGCCAGCAGTCGCGGGGAGGGCGAGCAGTACTTC. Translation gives CASSRGEGEQYF.

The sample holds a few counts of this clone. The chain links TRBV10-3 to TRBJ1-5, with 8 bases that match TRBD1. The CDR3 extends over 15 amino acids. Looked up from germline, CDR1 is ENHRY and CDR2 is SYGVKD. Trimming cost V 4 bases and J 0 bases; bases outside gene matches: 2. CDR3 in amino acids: CAISAGQVSNQPQHF. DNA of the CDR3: TGTGCCATCAGTGCGGGACAGGTTAGCAATCAGCCCCAGCATTTT.